What follows describes a single T cell receptor (beta chain). Its antigen is unknown. This entry belongs to a study of cytomegalovirus exposure and HLA in healthy donors. Overall study context: Earlier work reported 100 million or so unique TCR beta sequences from 150 million to 200 million T cells. Study conclusions and caveats: The authors enumerated 164 TCR beta chains as linked to cytomegalovirus. HLA-A and HLA-B allele assignments for most subjects were reportedly predicted accurately using TCR beta sequences.

The CDR3 runs 18 residues. Trimming removed 11 bases from V and 0 bases from J; junction bases left unmatched: 14. Germline CDR1 reads MNHEY; CDR2 reads SMNVEV (reference sequence). Researchers ran the PCR with 60 Vbeta and 13 Jbeta primers. TCRdb's copy holds only in-frame clones and misses some; the assay was immunoSEQ multiplex PCR. This table has about 94,000 clones, over 50% appearing once. The V call is TRBV27, the J call TRBJ2-1; TRBD2 agrees at 12 bases. This clonotype was sampled from a man aged 30-40 years in good health and CMV-seronegative. The sequencing input was PBMCs. The CDR3, as DNA: TGTGCCTCCGCGAGACTAGCGGGAGATTGGAGCTCCTACAATGAGCAGTTCTTC. Translation: CASARLAGDWSSYNEQFF.